A selection of T cell receptor beta chains follows, all from one sample in a study of blood T cell repertoires in COVID-19. This table comes from immunoSEQ multiplex PCR, and its TCRdb copy is limited to in-frame clones, with some not included. Altogether 250,000 to 350,000 clones are present, around 90% being singletons, with the ten largest covering under 6%. Material for sequencing was PBMCs or T cells enriched from blood (not recorded which). The receptors stem from a woman in her 30s who had recovered from COVID-19. Both conserved end residues are part of each CDR3. D genes are given only for firm matches. Not every row has a clone size; where given, it reads once, few, many or a size class.

d_gene,abundance,j_gene,v_gene,CDR3nt,CDR3aa
-,-,TRBJ2-7,TRBV5-5,TGTGCCAGCAGCTTGCGGGCGGGCACCTCCCCCGAGCAGTACTTC,CASSLRAGTSPEQYF
TRBD2,-,TRBJ2-7,TRBV9,TGTGCCAGCAGCGTAGGACTAGCGGAAACCTACGAGCAGTACTTC,CASSVGLAETYEQYF
TRBD2,-,TRBJ2-1,TRBV5-4,TGTGCCAGCAGCTTGGATCTAGCGGGGGGGCAGGGTGAGCAGTTCTTC,CASSLDLAGGQGEQFF
TRBD1,-,TRBJ1-2,TRBV29-1,TGCAGCGTTTGGACAGGAGGTGGTGGCTACACCTTC,CSVWTGGGGYTF
-,few,TRBJ1-6,TRBV20-1,TGCAGTGCTAGTCTGGTGGTGGGGCTTGGGCTTAATTCACCCCTCCACTTT,CSASLVVGLGLNSPLHF
TRBD1,-,TRBJ1-1,TRBV18,TGTGCCAGCTCACCGTACAGGGGGGACACTGAAGCTTTCTTT,CASSPYRGDTEAFF
-,-,TRBJ1-2,TRBV27,TGTGCCAGCAGTTTATCAGCCGGGTTTAGCGGCTACACCTTC,CASSLSAGFSGYTF
-,-,TRBJ1-1,TRBV19,TGTGCCAGTAGTCAACGGGTCACTGAAGCTTTCTTT,CASSQRVTEAFF
TRBD1,-,TRBJ1-1,TRBV6-2/TRBV6-3,TGTGCCAGCAGTCCCGAGGGGGACAGGGGGGTTTTTAACACTGAAGCTTTCTTT,CASSPEGDRGVFNTEAFF
-,-,TRBJ1-1,TRBV19,TGTGCCAGTAGTATAGTGGGAGGAGGGCACACTGAAGCTTTCTTT,CASSIVGGGHTEAFF
TRBD1,-,TRBJ1-2,TRBV30,TGTGCCTGGAGTTCCACAGGGGGCTATGGCTACACCTTC,CAWSSTGGYGYTF
-,-,TRBJ2-6,TRBV24-1,TGTGCCACCAGTGTTAAAGACAGACCCTTTAGCTCTGGGGCCAACGTCCTGACTTTC,CATSVKDRPFSSGANVLTF
-,-,TRBJ1-6,TRBV12-3/TRBV12-4,TGTGCCAGCAGTCGCAGGGATAATTCACCCCTCCACTTT,CASSRRDNSPLHF
-,-,TRBJ1-3,TRBV11-2,TGTGCCAGCAGCTTAGATACAAGAAACACCATATATTTT,CASSLDTRNTIYF
-,-,TRBJ1-1,TRBV5-8,TGTGCCAGCAACAAAAGGGGGACGATAAACACTGAAGCTTTCTTT,CASNKRGTINTEAFF
-,-,TRBJ1-6,TRBV28,TGTGCCAGCACCAGTCCCGGGACATTCGGACCTAATTCACCCCTCCACTTT,CASTSPGTFGPNSPLHF
-,few,TRBJ2-1,TRBV7-8,TGTGCCAGCAGCGGGGGCGACTACAATGAGCAGTTCTTC,CASSGGDYNEQFF
-,-,TRBJ1-1,TRBV10-1,TGCGCCAGCAGTGACCCCAAAGACGGGACAGAAGCTTTCTTT,CASSDPKDGTEAFF
TRBD1,-,TRBJ2-5,TRBV9,TGTGCCAGCAGCGTAAAGGCAGGGGGCCGAGAGACCCAGTACTTC,CASSVKAGGRETQYF
-,-,TRBJ1-1,TRBV5-6,TGTGCCACCAAATCAATGGTACGCTCGGCTGAAGCTTTCTTT,CATKSMVRSAEAFF
-,once,TRBJ1-2,TRBV27,TGTGCCAGCAGTTTATCTAGGGGAGGAAACTATGGCTACACCTTC,CASSLSRGGNYGYTF
-,-,TRBJ1-6,TRBV11-2,TGTGCCAGCAGCTTAGAAGGCGGGGGCGTTGGCTCACCCCTCCACTTT,CASSLEGGGVGSPLHF
TRBD1,-,TRBJ1-5,TRBV7-2,TGTGCCAGCAGCCCCGGGGGACAGGGGGAGCAGCCCCAGCATTTT,CASSPGGQGEQPQHF
-,-,TRBJ1-1,TRBV27,TGTGCCAGCAGTCTCCTCAGGGCCAGAAACACTGAAGCTTTCTTT,CASSLLRARNTEAFF
-,-,TRBJ1-1,TRBV3-1/TRBV3-2,TGTGCCAGCAGCCGGATGTCGGGTAACACTGAAGCTTTCTTT,CASSRMSGNTEAFF
-,-,TRBJ2-7,TRBV3-1/TRBV3-2,TGTGCCAGCAGCCGCCAGGGGCCTTTCTACGAGCAGTACTTC,CASSRQGPFYEQYF
TRBD1,-,TRBJ2-1,TRBV7-6,TGTGCCAGCAGCTCAAAACCCTGGGACAGGGGGCGCCATGAGCAGTTCTTC,CASSSKPWDRGRHEQFF
TRBD2,-,TRBJ2-1,TRBV4-3,TGCGCCAGCAGCCAAGATCCCGGGACTATCAATGAGCAGTTCTTC,CASSQDPGTINEQFF
-,-,TRBJ1-2,TRBV19,TGTGCCAGTCAGCCCGGGGGGAATATCTATGGCTACACCTTC,CASQPGGNIYGYTF
-,many,TRBJ1-6,TRBV4-2,TGTGCCAGCAGCCAAGATTTGGGAGGTTGGGGACGGAGTAATTCACCCCTCCACTTT,CASSQDLGGWGRSNSPLHF
TRBD1,-,TRBJ1-1,TRBV5-1,TGCGCCAGCAGCCCAACGACAGGGGACATGAACACTGAAGCTTTCTTT,CASSPTTGDMNTEAFF
TRBD2,-,TRBJ2-3,TRBV5-6,TGTGCCAGCAGCTGGACTAGCGGCCCAGATACGCAGTATTTT,CASSWTSGPDTQYF
TRBD1,-,TRBJ1-6,TRBV6-5,TGTGCCAGCGCCCGACAGGGAGGCAATTCACCCCTCCACTTT,CASARQGGNSPLHF
-,-,TRBJ2-3,TRBV5-1,TGCGCCAGCAGCTTGGCCCGGGAAAATACGCAGTATTTT,CASSLARENTQYF
-,-,TRBJ1-1,TRBV19,TGTGCCAGTAGTATTCAGGCGAACACTGAAGCTTTCTTT,CASSIQANTEAFF
-,-,TRBJ1-1,TRBV15,TGTGCCACCAGCAGAGATTGGGGGGCTGAAGCTTTCTTT,CATSRDWGAEAFF
TRBD1,-,TRBJ2-2,TRBV6-2/TRBV6-3,TGTGCCAGCAGTTACGGGACAGTCTTAACCGGGGAGCTGTTTTTT,CASSYGTVLTGELFF
TRBD1,once,TRBJ2-7,TRBV6-5,TGTGCCAGCAGTAGACAGGGGTCCCACTACGAGCAGTACTTC,CASSRQGSHYEQYF
-,once,TRBJ2-2,TRBV27,TGTGCCAGCAGTGGGGCAGGGCTGAACACCGGGGAGCTGTTTTTT,CASSGAGLNTGELFF
-,-,TRBJ2-3,TRBV9,TGTGCCAGCAGCGTCGGGTCAGATACGCAGTATTTT,CASSVGSDTQYF
-,-,TRBJ1-2,TRBV29-1,TGCAGCGTTGGGGCCGACTATGGCTACACCTTC,CSVGADYGYTF